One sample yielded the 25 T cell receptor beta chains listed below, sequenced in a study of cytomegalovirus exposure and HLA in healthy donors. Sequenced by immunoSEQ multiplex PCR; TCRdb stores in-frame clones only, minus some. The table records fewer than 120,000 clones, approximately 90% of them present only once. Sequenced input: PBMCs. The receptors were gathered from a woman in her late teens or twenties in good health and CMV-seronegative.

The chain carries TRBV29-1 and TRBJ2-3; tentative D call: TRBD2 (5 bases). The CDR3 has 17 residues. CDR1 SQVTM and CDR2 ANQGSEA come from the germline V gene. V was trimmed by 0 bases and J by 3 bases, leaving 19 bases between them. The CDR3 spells CSVEDLRALGQTDTQYF. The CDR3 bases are TGCAGCGTTGAAGATTTGAGGGCGTTAGGCCAAACAGATACGCAGTATTTT.

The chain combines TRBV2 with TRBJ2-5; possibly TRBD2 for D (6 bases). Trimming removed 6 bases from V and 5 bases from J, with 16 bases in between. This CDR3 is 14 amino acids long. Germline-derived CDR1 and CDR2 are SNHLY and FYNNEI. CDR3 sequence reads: CASSPNREWETQYF. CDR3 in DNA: TGTGCCAGCAGCCCAAACCGGGAGTGGGAGACCCAGTACTTC. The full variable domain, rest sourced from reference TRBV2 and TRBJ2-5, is EPEVTQTPSHQVTQMGQEVILRCVPISNHLYFYWYRQILGQKVEFLVSFYNNEISEKSEIFDDQFSVERPDGSNFTLKIRSTKLEDSAMYFCASSPNREWETQYFGPGTRLLVL.

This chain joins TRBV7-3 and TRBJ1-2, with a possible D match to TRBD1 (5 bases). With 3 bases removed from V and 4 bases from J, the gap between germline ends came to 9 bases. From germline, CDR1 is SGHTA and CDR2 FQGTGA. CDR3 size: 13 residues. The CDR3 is CASSFQGSYGYTF. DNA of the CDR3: TGTGCCAGCAGCTTCCAGGGTAGCTATGGCTACACCTTC.

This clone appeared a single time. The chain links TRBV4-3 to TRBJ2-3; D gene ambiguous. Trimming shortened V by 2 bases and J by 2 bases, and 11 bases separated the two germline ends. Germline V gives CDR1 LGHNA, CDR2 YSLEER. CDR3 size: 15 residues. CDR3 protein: CASSQYYSLTDTQYF. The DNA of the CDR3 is TGCGCCAGCAGCCAATACTACTCGCTCACAGATACGCAGTATTTT.

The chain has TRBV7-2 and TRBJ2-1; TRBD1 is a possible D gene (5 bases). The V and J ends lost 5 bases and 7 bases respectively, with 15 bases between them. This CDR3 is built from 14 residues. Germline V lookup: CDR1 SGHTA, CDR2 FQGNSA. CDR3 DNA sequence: TGTGCCAGCAGCCCCCAAACAGGTGGGAATGAGCAGTTCTTC. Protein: CASSPQTGGNEQFF.

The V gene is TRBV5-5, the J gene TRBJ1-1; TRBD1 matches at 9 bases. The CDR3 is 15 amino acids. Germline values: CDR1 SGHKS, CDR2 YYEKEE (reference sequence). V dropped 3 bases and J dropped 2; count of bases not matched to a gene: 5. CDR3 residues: CASSYLDRGNTEAFF. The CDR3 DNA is TGTGCCAGCAGCTACTTGGACAGGGGCAACACTGAAGCTTTCTTT.

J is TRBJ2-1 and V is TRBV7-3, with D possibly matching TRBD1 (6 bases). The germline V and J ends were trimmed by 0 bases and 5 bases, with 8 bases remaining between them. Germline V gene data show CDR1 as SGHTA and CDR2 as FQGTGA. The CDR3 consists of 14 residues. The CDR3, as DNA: TGTGCCAGCAGCTTAACCCGGACAGACAATGAGCAGTTCTTC. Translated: CASSLTRTDNEQFF.

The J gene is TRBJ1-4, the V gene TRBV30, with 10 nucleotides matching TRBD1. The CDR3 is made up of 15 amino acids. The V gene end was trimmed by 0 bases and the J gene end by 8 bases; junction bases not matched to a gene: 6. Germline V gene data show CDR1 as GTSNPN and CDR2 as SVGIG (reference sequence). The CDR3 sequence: CAWSVLGTGAEKLFF. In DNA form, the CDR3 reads TGTGCCTGGAGTGTACTCGGGACAGGGGCAGAAAAACTGTTTTTT.

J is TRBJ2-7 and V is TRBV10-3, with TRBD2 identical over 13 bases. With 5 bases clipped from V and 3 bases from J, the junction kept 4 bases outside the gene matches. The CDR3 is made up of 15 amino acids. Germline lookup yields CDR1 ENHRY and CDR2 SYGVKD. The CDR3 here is CAISPGLAGVYEQYF. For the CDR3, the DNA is TGTGCCATCAGTCCCGGACTAGCGGGAGTCTACGAGCAGTACTTC.

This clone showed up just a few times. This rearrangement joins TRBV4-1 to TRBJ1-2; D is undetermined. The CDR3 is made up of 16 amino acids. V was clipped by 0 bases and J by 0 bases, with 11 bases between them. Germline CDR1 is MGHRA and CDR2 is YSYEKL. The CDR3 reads CASSQDWADPNYGYTF. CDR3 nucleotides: TGCGCCAGCAGCCAAGATTGGGCAGACCCTAACTATGGCTACACCTTC.

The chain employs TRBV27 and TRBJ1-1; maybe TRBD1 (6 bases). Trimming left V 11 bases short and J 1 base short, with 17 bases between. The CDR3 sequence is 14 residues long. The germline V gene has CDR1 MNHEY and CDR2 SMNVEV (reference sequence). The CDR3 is CAGGGYTENTEAFF. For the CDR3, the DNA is TGTGCCGGGGGGGGCTACACCGAGAACACTGAAGCTTTCTTT.

Here the CDR3 reads CVQPGGLRPNYGYTF. In nucleotides, the CDR3 is TGCGTTCAGCCGGGGGGATTGAGGCCTAACTATGGCTACACCTTC. This chain uses TRBV10-1 with TRBJ1-2, with a weak D call TRBD1 (5 bases). The germline V gene has CDR1 WNHNN and CDR2 SYGVQD (reference sequence). The CDR3 length is 15 residues.

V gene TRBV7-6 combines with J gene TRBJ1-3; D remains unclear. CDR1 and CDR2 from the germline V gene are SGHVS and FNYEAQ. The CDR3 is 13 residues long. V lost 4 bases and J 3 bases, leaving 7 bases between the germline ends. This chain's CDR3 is CASSSLNGNTIYF. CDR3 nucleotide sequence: TGTGCCAGCAGCTCCCTTAATGGAAACACCATATATTTT.

The CDR3: CASKGQGKDTQYF. Written as DNA, the CDR3 is TGTGCCAGTAAGGGACAGGGGAAAGATACGCAGTATTTT. This chain connects TRBV2 to TRBJ2-3, with 10 bases aligning to TRBD1. Germline V gives CDR1 SNHLY, CDR2 FYNNEI. J gave up 5 bases and V 9 bases, and 5 bases lay outside the gene matches. This CDR3 is built from 13 residues.

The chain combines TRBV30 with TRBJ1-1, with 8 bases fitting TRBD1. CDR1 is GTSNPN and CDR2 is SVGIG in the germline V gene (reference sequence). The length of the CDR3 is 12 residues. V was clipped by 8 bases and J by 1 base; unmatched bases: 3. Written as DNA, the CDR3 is TGTGCCGTAGACAGGGGGAACACTGAAGCTTTCTTT. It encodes CAVDRGNTEAFF.

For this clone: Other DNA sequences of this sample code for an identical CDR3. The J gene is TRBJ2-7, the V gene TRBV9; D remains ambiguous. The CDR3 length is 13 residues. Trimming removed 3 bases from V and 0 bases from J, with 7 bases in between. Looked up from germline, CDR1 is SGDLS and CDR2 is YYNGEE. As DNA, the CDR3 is TGTGCCAGCAGCGGTACGAGCTCCTACGAGCAGTACTTC. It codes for CASSGTSSYEQYF.

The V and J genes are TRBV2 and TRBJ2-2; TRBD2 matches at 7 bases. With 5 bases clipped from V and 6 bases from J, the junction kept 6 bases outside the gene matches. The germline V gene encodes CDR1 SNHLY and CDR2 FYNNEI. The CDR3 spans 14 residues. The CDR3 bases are TGTGCCAGCAGTTCCGGGACTAAGTCCGGGGAGCTGTTTTTT. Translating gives CASSSGTKSGELFF.

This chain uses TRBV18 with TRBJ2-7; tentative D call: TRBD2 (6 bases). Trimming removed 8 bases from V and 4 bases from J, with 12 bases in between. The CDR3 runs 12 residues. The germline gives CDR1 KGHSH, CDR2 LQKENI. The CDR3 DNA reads TGTGCCAGCACCTCGGGGAGGTACGAGCAGTACTTC. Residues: CASTSGRYEQYF.

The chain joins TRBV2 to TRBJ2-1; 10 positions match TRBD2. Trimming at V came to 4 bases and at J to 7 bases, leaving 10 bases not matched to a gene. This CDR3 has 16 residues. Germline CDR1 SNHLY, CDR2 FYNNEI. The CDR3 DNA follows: TGTGCCAGCAGTGGGGCACTAGCGGGGTTGTCGAATGAGCAGTTCTTC. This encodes CASSGALAGLSNEQFF. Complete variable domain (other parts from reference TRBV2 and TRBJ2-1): EPEVTQTPSHQVTQMGQEVILRCVPISNHLYFYWYRQILGQKVEFLVSFYNNEISEKSEIFDDQFSVERPDGSNFTLKIRSTKLEDSAMYFCASSGALAGLSNEQFFGPGTRLTVL.

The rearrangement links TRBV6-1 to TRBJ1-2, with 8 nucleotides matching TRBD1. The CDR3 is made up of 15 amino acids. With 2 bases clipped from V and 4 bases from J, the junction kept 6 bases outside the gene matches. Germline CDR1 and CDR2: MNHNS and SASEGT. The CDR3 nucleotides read TGTGCCAGCAGTGAATTAGGGACAGGCCCCTATGGCTACACCTTC. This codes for CASSELGTGPYGYTF.

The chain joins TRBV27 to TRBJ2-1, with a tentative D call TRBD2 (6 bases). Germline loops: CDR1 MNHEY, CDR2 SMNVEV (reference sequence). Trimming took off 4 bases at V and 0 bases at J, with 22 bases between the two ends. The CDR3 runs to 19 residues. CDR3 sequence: CASSSTTDPGLSSYNEQFF. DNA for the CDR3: TGTGCCAGCAGTTCCACGACAGATCCGGGACTTAGCTCCTACAATGAGCAGTTCTTC.

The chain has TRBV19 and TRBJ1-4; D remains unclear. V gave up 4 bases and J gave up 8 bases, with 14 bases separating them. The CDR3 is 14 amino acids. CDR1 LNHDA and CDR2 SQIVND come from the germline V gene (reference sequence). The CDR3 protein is CASSTGRGEEKLFF. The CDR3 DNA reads TGTGCCAGTAGTACGGGCCGGGGAGAGGAAAAACTGTTTTTT.

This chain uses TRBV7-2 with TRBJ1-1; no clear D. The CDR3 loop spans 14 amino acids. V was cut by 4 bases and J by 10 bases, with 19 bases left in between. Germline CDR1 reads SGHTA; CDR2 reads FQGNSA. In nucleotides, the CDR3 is TGTGCCAGCAGCTCCCTTAGACATGCAGTAAGAGCTTTCTTT. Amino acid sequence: CASSSLRHAVRAFF. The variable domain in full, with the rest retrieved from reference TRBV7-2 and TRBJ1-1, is GAGVSQSPSNKVTEKGKDVELRCDPISGHTALYWYRQSLGQGLEFLIYFQGNSAPDKSGLPSDRFSAERTGGSVSTLTIQRTQQEDSAVYLCASSSLRHAVRAFFGQGTRLTVV.

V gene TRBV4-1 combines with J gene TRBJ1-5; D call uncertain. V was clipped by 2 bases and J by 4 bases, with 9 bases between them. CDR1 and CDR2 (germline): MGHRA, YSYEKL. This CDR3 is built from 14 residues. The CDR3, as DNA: TGCGCCAGCAGCCAACGGGATGGGAATCAGCCCCAGCATTTT. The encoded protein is CASSQRDGNQPQHF.

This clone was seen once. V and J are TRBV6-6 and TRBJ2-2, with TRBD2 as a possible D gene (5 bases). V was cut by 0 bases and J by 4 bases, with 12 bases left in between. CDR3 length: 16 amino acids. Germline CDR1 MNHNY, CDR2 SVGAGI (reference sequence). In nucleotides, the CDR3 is TGTGCCAGCAGTTACTCCAGAGGCGGGTCCACCGGGGAGCTGTTTTTT. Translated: CASSYSRGGSTGELFF.